The present T cell receptor (beta chain) was sequenced within a study of T cell repertoires in cytomegalovirus infection (dated by TCRdb to between 2017 and 2020). About the full investigation: Donor HLA type was relevant to the analysis, because carriage of CMV infection together with the matching HLA type was indicated by public TCR beta signatures.

According to the germline V gene, CDR1 reads SGHTA and CDR2 reads FQGTGA. V is reduced by 4 bases and J by 2 bases, leaving a spacing of 15 bases between them. Inclusive of the bounding cysteine and phenylalanine, the CDR3 is 16 residues long. The retained sequence is limited to the CDR3, 48 bases, with the frame set at the first base. This clonotype turned up a few times. It lacks a known antigen. No base quality information exists; no much larger clone differs at one position. General conclusions and limits of the study: The ex vivo response was dominated by HLA-C-restricted CMV-specific TCR beta clonotypes, which also provided the single most frequent clonotype in two of eight donors. In both this cohort and an independent cohort of 350 or so donors, the cumulative frequency of public TCR beta family members distinguished carriers of CMV infection plus the relevant HLA type.

Sequencing took place on an Illumina HiSeq 1500. TCRdb trimmed the raw reads at Q25, called clones with MiXCR and kept productive beta chains. When rows share a CDR3 protein, they turn into one entry using the most common DNA and genes. Recorded for this sample are hundreds of thousands of distinct CDR3 sequences; around 24% of them occurred a single time. The ten top clones hold less than 9.5% of the sample. The receptor chain draws on TRBV7-3 and TRBJ2-1; the D gene is perhaps TRBD2, from 8 matching bases. The source material was CD8+ T cells from PBMCs. This receptor was obtained from a human donor in good health (CMV status not recorded). Some clones in this sample may be carry-over from other donors' samples. In nucleotides, the sequence is TGTGCCAGCAGCTCGGGAGGGGGCGCGACCTACAATGAGCAGTTCTTC. It is translated as CASSSGGGATYNEQFF. The entire variable domain, with the stretches around the CDR3 drawn from the reference TRBV7-3 and TRBJ2-1 proteins, is GAGVSQTPSNKVTEKGKYVELRCDPISGHTALYWYRQSLGQGPEFLIYFQGTGAADDSGLPNDRFFAVRPEGSVSTLKIQRTERGDSAVYLCASSSGGGATYNEQFFGPGTRLTVL.